This passage covers 30 T cell receptor beta chains from one sample sequenced in a study of ipilimumab plus nivolumab after autologous stem cell transplantation. The table came from immunoSEQ multiplex PCR; TCRdb's copy has only in-frame clones and leaves some out. The sample includes roughly 40,000 clones, over 90% seen only once; the top ten take more than 0.7%. The starting material was PBMCs, obtained in a trial of ipilimumab plus nivolumab as post-transplant consolidation. These receptors all stem from a male donor with multiple myeloma.

The rearrangement links TRBV9 to TRBJ2-7, with 8 bases lining up with TRBD2. V dropped 3 bases and J dropped 6; count of bases not matched to a gene: 11. The germline gives CDR1 SGDLS, CDR2 YYNGEE. The CDR3 is made up of 15 amino acids. The CDR3 here is CASSASGTSYSEQYF. The DNA of the CDR3 is TGTGCCAGCAGCGCCTCCGGGACTAGTTATTCCGAGCAGTACTTC.

V is TRBV9 and J is TRBJ2-1; 11 positions agree with TRBD2. Germline lookup yields CDR1 SGDLS and CDR2 YYNGEE. With V trimmed by 3 bases and J by 8 bases, 7 bases remained unmatched. The CDR3 length is 15 residues. CDR3: CASSAPSGRWYEQFF. The CDR3 DNA reads TGTGCCAGCAGCGCCCCTAGCGGGAGGTGGTATGAGCAGTTCTTC.

This sequence joins TRBV19 and TRBJ2-3, with TRBD2 matching over 8 bases. J gave up 4 bases and V 3 bases, and 6 bases lay outside the gene matches. This CDR3 is 15 amino acids long. Per the germline V gene, CDR1 is LNHDA and CDR2 is SQIVND (reference sequence). The CDR3 coding sequence is TGTGCCAGTAGTATTTCAACGGGGGGGCCAGATACGCAGTATTTT. Translating gives CASSISTGGPDTQYF.

The chain recombines TRBV2 with TRBJ2-7; perhaps TRBD2 as D (6 bases). The CDR3 has 13 amino acids. Trimming removed 9 bases from V and 5 bases from J, with 17 bases in between. CDR1 is SNHLY, CDR2 FYNNEI, per germline. The CDR3 loop is CASLPLPGDEQYF. Written as DNA, the CDR3 is TGTGCCAGTTTACCTCTTCCGGGGGACGAGCAGTACTTC.

Comment on this clone: The same CDR3 can be traced to other DNA sequences in this sample. This chain joins TRBV7-2 and TRBJ2-7, with 7 bases that match TRBD1. CDR1 is SGHTA, CDR2 FQGNSA, per germline. The CDR3 loop spans 14 amino acids. V was pared by 1 base and J by 2 bases, with 2 bases of the junction left unmatched. CDR3 sequence (DNA): TGTGCCAGCAGCTTAGGACAGGGAACCTACGAGCAGTACTTC. This translates into CASSLGQGTYEQYF. The complete variable domain, with remaining parts taken from reference TRBV7-2 and TRBJ2-7, reads GAGVSQSPSNKVTEKGKDVELRCDPISGHTALYWYRQSLGQGLEFLIYFQGNSAPDKSGLPSDRFSAERTGGSVSTLTIQRTQQEDSAVYLCASSLGQGTYEQYFGPGTRLTVT.

This chain uses TRBV19 with TRBJ2-2, with D uncertain. This CDR3 has 13 amino acids. Trimming pared 6 bases from V and 6 bases from J, leaving 11 bases between. Germline V gene lookup returns CDR1 LNHDA and CDR2 SQIVND (reference sequence). The CDR3 reads CASRSQWAGELFF. The DNA of the CDR3 is TGTGCCAGTAGATCTCAGTGGGCCGGGGAGCTGTTTTTT. The whole variable domain, filled in from reference TRBV19 and TRBJ2-2, reads DGGITQSPKYLFRKEGQNVTLSCEQNLNHDAMYWYRQDPGQGLRLIYYSQIVNDFQKGDIAEGYSVSREKKESFPLTVTSAQKNPTAFYLCASRSQWAGELFFGEGSRLTVL.

The chain uses TRBV5-8 and TRBJ2-1, with TRBD2 matching over 12 bases. Germline trimming cut 4 bases from V and 6 bases from J; bases unmatched to any gene: 8. CDR1 and CDR2 (germline): SGHTS, YDEGEE. The CDR3 totals 16 residues. CDR3 in amino acids: CASSRYGLAGSNEQFF. The CDR3 DNA follows: TGTGCCAGCAGCCGTTATGGACTAGCGGGGAGCAATGAGCAGTTCTTC. Full variable domain (missing parts from reference TRBV5-8 and TRBJ2-1): EAGVTQSPTHLIKTRGQQATLRCSPISGHTSVYWYQQALGLGLQFLLWYDEGEERNRGNFPPRFSGRQFPNYSSELNVNALELEDSALYLCASSRYGLAGSNEQFFGPGTRLTVL.

The rearrangement joins TRBV29-1 to TRBJ2-7; 9 nucleotides match TRBD2. This CDR3 has 17 residues. In germline, CDR1 is SQVTM, CDR2 ANQGSEA. Unmatched junction bases numbered 14, after V lost 0 bases and J lost 5 bases. In DNA form, the CDR3 reads TGCAGCGTTGAAGACCGGGGGAGGAGCGGGGGGCGACACGAGCAGTACTTC. Residues: CSVEDRGRSGGRHEQYF.

This clone is a singleton in its sample. This sequence joins TRBV28 and TRBJ2-7, with 9 bases fitting TRBD1. The CDR3 totals 14 residues. Germline loops: CDR1 MDHEN, CDR2 SYDVKM. The ends lost 6 bases at V and 3 bases at J; junction bases unmatched: 6. The CDR3 loop reads CASSQDRGFYEQYF. The CDR3 nucleotides are TGTGCCAGCAGCCAGGACAGGGGTTTCTACGAGCAGTACTTC.

This clone was picked up one time. The rearrangement links TRBV29-1 to TRBJ2-7; D not certain. The V gene's germline CDR1 is SQVTM and CDR2 ANQGSEA. This CDR3 is built from 13 residues. V was shortened by 3 bases and J by 4 bases, with 13 bases between the two germline ends. The CDR3 bases are TGCAGCGTTGAGCCTGAGGTCGGTTACGAGCAGTACTTC. Residues: CSVEPEVGYEQYF.

The chain links TRBV7-2 to TRBJ2-1; D not certain. The CDR3 is 15 amino acids. Trimming stripped 4 bases from V and 0 bases from J, with 10 bases between. Per germline, CDR1 SGHTA and CDR2 FQGNSA. CDR3 in DNA: TGTGCCAGCAGCTACACGAAAAGCTCCTACAATGAGCAGTTCTTC. Amino acid sequence: CASSYTKSSYNEQFF.

This clone was seen once. The chain couples TRBV7-2 to TRBJ1-2; D is unclear. Germline CDR1 SGHTA, CDR2 FQGNSA. The CDR3 totals 14 residues. V gave up 1 base and J gave up 4 bases, with 10 bases separating them. The CDR3 nucleotides read TGTGCCAGCAGCTTAGATGGAGGACTCTATGGCTACACCTTC. Residues: CASSLDGGLYGYTF. Supplemented by reference TRBV7-2 and TRBJ1-2, the full variable domain reads GAGVSQSPSNKVTEKGKDVELRCDPISGHTALYWYRQSLGQGLEFLIYFQGNSAPDKSGLPSDRFSAERTGGSVSTLTIQRTQQEDSAVYLCASSLDGGLYGYTFGSGTRLTVV.

CDR3 DNA sequence: TGTGCCAGCAGCCCGACTAGCGGGATCTACAATGAGCAGTTCTTC. Translating gives CASSPTSGIYNEQFF. The rearrangement links TRBV7-2 to TRBJ2-1; 11 bases are shared with TRBD2. The CDR3 totals 15 residues. From germline, CDR1 is SGHTA and CDR2 FQGNSA. The junction had 3 bases not matched to a gene; V was cut back by 5 bases and J by 3 bases.

The rearrangement joins TRBV28 to TRBJ2-1; TRBD1 matches 8 bases. V gave up 4 bases and J gave up 0 bases; unmatched junction bases: 2. The CDR3 is 15 amino acids. Germline CDR1 reads MDHEN; CDR2 reads SYDVKM. CDR3 residues: CASSYRGSSYNEQFF. In DNA, the CDR3 is TGTGCCAGCAGTTACAGGGGGAGCTCCTACAATGAGCAGTTCTTC.

V is TRBV2 and J is TRBJ1-6; 9 bases align to TRBD1. This CDR3 has 13 amino acids. The junction had 1 base not matched to a gene; V was cut back by 4 bases and J by 9 bases. In germline, CDR1 is SNHLY, CDR2 FYNNEI. The CDR3 DNA reads TGTGCCAGCAGTGGGGACAGGGTTTCACCCCTCCACTTT. Its translation: CASSGDRVSPLHF.

The chain combines TRBV6-6 with TRBJ2-1; 10 nucleotides line up with TRBD1. In germline, CDR1 is MNHNY, CDR2 SVGAGI (reference sequence). CDR3 length: 14 residues. Trimming removed 6 bases from V and 5 bases from J; junction bases left unmatched: 4. CDR3 loop: CASRTGGSNNEQFF. CDR3 bases: TGTGCCAGCAGGACAGGGGGCAGTAACAATGAGCAGTTCTTC.

The rearrangement uses TRBV6-1 and TRBJ2-7, with 10 nucleotides matching TRBD1. Germline lookup yields CDR1 MNHNS and CDR2 SASEGT. After removal of 7 bases from V and 5 bases from J, the junction contained 2 bases not matched to a gene. The CDR3 is 12 amino acids. The CDR3 DNA reads TGTGCCAGCACCGGACAGGGGGACGAGCAGTACTTC. It codes for CASTGQGDEQYF.

The chain combines TRBV7-2 with TRBJ1-1; D call uncertain. CDR1 and CDR2 (germline): SGHTA, FQGNSA. The CDR3 spans 15 residues. Trimming stripped 5 bases from V and 1 base from J, with 14 bases between. The CDR3: CASSPLGGKNTEAFF. The CDR3 DNA reads TGTGCCAGCAGCCCCCTAGGTGGCAAGAACACTGAAGCTTTCTTT.

This sequence joins TRBV30 and TRBJ1-5, with no clear D. The V end was cut by 0 bases, the J end by 6 bases, with 12 bases between. The germline gives CDR1 GTSNPN, CDR2 SVGIG (reference sequence). The CDR3 totals 14 residues. CDR3 sequence: CAWSVPGMGQPQHF. The CDR3, as DNA: TGTGCCTGGAGTGTACCCGGGATGGGTCAGCCCCAGCATTTT.

The CDR3 protein is CASSQDGAGTDTQYF. The DNA for the CDR3 is TGCGCCAGCAGCCAAGATGGGGCCGGAACAGATACGCAGTATTTT. The V gene is TRBV4-3, the J gene TRBJ2-3; the D gene is possibly TRBD1 (5 bases). Trimming cost V 0 bases and J 3 bases, with 10 bases left between them. Per the germline V gene, CDR1 is LGHNA and CDR2 is YSLEER. The CDR3 spans 15 residues.

The rearrangement links TRBV7-3 to TRBJ1-5; 9 bases are shared with TRBD1. Germline V gives CDR1 SGHTA, CDR2 FQGTGA. The CDR3 is 15 amino acids. J was trimmed by 2 bases and V by 5 bases; bases with no gene match: 4. The DNA of the CDR3 is TGTGCCAGCAGCGGATGGACAGGGGGCAATCAGCCCCAGCATTTT. Amino acids: CASSGWTGGNQPQHF.

This clone was picked up one time. The rearrangement uses TRBV12-5 and TRBJ2-2; D may be TRBD1 or TRBD2 (5 bases each). This CDR3 comprises 12 residues. V shed 3 bases and J shed 16 bases, with 15 bases lying between them. Germline lookup yields CDR1 LGHNT and CDR2 FRNRAP. The CDR3 DNA sequence: TGTGCTAGTGGTTTTCAGTCGGGACCCCCGTTTTTT. It specifies CASGFQSGPPFF.

The J gene is TRBJ2-1, the V gene TRBV9, with D possibly called TRBD1 or TRBD2 (5 bases each). In germline, CDR1 is SGDLS, CDR2 YYNGEE. The CDR3 is 17 residues long. Trimming took off 0 bases at V and 3 bases at J, with 16 bases between the two ends. Here the CDR3 DNA reads TGTGCCAGCAGCGTAGGGGGATCCATTGGGGGCTACAATGAGCAGTTCTTC. The encoded protein is CASSVGGSIGGYNEQFF.

The chain employs TRBV18 and TRBJ2-1; D perhaps matches TRBD2 (5 bases). CDR3 size: 16 residues. In germline, CDR1 is KGHSH, CDR2 LQKENI. Trimming pared 1 base from V and 5 bases from J, leaving 15 bases between. CDR3 nucleotides: TGTGCCAGCTCACCACGTTCCGGGGTGGGCAACAATGAGCAGTTCTTC. Encoded protein: CASSPRSGVGNNEQFF. The full variable domain, its missing parts supplied by reference TRBV18 and TRBJ2-1, is NAGVMQNPRHLVRRRGQEARLRCSPMKGHSHVYWYRQLPEEGLKFMVYLQKENIIDESGMPKERFSAEFPKEGPSILRIQQVVRGDSAAYFCASSPRSGVGNNEQFFGPGTRLTVL.

The CDR3 spells CASSPSYGAAQPQHF. As DNA, the CDR3 is TGTGCCAGCTCACCATCGTACGGGGCGGCTCAGCCCCAGCATTTT. This chain connects TRBV18 to TRBJ1-5; weak D call: TRBD1 (5 bases). Germline CDR1 and CDR2: KGHSH and LQKENI. The V end lost 2 bases, the J end lost 6 bases, and 14 bases lay between the germline ends. The CDR3 has 15 residues.

The chain carries TRBV7-2 and TRBJ2-7; 10 bases fit TRBD1. V was pared by 5 bases and J by 2 bases, with 9 bases of the junction left unmatched. CDR1 and CDR2 (germline): SGHTA, FQGNSA. CDR3 length: 16 residues. CDR3 DNA: TGTGCCAGCAGCGTATCCGGGACAGGGGCGACCTACGAGCAGTACTTC. It specifies CASSVSGTGATYEQYF.

The rearrangement joins TRBV27 to TRBJ2-2; TRBD1 aligns across 7 bases. The germline V gene encodes CDR1 MNHEY and CDR2 SMNVEV (reference sequence). V lost 5 bases, J lost 2 bases, and 14 bases stayed unmatched. CDR3 size: 18 residues. In DNA form, the CDR3 reads TGTGCCAGCAGTCCTACCTATGGACAGGTCACTAACACCGGGGAGCTGTTTTTT. It translates to CASSPTYGQVTNTGELFF.

This chain uses TRBV4-1 with TRBJ2-7; 8 nucleotides agree with TRBD1. V dropped 4 bases and J dropped 3; count of bases not matched to a gene: 2. The CDR3 length is 13 residues. Germline CDR1 reads MGHRA; CDR2 reads YSYEKL. CDR3 sequence: CASSRGQGYEQYF. The CDR3 DNA sequence: TGCGCCAGCAGCCGAGGACAGGGCTACGAGCAGTACTTC.

J is TRBJ2-1 and V is TRBV7-3; the match to TRBD2 covers 9 bases. The V gene end was trimmed by 6 bases and the J gene end by 4 bases; junction bases not matched to a gene: 10. The germline V gene encodes CDR1 SGHTA and CDR2 FQGTGA. CDR3 length equals 16 residues. CDR3 nucleotide sequence: TGTGCCAGCAGTCCCCGGACTAGCGAAGGTTACAATGAGCAGTTCTTC. Its translation: CASSPRTSEGYNEQFF.

The rearrangement uses TRBV27 and TRBJ2-7; tentatively, D is TRBD2 (6 bases). This CDR3 comprises 16 residues. Trimming removed 0 bases at V and 0 bases at J, with 12 bases between. The germline gives CDR1 MNHEY, CDR2 SMNVEV (reference sequence). CDR3 sequence reads: CASSLSGGTLSYEQYF. In DNA, the CDR3 is TGTGCCAGCAGTTTATCGGGCGGGACCCTCTCCTACGAGCAGTACTTC.